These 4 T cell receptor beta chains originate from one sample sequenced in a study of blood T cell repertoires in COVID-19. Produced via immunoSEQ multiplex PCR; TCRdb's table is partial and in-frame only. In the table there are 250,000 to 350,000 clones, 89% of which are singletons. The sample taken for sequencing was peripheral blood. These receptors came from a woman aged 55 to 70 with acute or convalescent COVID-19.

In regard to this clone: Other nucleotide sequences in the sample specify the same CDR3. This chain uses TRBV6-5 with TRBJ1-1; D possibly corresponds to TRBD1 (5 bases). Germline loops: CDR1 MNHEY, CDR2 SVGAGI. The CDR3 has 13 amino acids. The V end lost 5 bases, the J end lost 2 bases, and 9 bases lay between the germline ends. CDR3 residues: CASSTTGNTEAFF. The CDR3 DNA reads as TGTGCCAGCAGTACAACAGGCAACACTGAAGCTTTCTTT.

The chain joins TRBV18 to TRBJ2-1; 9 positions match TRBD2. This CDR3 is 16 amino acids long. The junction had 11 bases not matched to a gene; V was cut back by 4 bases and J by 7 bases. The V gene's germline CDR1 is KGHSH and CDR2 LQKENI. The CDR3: CASSLRLADGQNEQFF. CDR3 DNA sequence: TGTGCCAGCTCACTCCGACTAGCGGACGGTCAGAATGAGCAGTTCTTC.

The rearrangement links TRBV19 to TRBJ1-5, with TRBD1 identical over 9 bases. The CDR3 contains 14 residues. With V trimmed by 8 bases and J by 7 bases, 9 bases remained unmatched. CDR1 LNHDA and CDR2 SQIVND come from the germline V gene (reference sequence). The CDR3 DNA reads TGTGCCAGTGCCCGGACAGGGGAGTGGCAGCCCCAGCATTTT. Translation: CASARTGEWQPQHF.

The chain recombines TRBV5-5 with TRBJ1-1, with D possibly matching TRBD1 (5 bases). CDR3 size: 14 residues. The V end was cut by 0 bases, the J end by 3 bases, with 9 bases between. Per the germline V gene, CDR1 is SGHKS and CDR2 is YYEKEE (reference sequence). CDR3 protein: CASSLVVRDTEAFF. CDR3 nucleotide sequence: TGTGCCAGCAGCTTGGTGGTCAGGGACACTGAAGCTTTCTTT.